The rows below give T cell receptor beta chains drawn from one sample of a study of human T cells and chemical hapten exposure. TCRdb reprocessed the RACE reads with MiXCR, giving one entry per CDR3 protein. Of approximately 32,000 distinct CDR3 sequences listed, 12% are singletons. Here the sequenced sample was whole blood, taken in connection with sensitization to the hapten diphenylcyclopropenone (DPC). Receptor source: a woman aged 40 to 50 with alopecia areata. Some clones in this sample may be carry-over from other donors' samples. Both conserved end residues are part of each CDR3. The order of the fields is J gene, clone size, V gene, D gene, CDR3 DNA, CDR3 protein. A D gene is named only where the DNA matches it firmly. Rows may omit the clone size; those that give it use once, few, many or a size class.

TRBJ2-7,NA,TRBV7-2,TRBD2,TGTGCCAGCAGCTTAGGGAGCGGTGCTAGCGGGTCCTACGAGCAGTACTTC,CASSLGSGASGSYEQYF
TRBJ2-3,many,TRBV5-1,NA,TGCGCCAGCAGCTTGTTGGGTGGCACAGATACGCAGTATTTT,CASSLLGGTDTQYF
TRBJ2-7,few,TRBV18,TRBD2,TGTGCCAGCTCACCTTTCGTGCGGGAGGGATACGAGCAGTACTTC,CASSPFVREGYEQYF
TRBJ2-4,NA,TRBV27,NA,TGTGCCAGCACCTCGAGGCAACTTTTAGCCAAAAACATTCAGTACTTC,CASTSRQLLAKNIQYF
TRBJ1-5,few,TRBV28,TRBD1,TGTGCCAGCAGGACAGGGATGATGCAGCCCCAGCATTTT,CASRTGMMQPQHF
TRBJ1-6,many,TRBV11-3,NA,TGTGCCAGCAGCTTAGAGGGGTCGTGGGGAACAAAGAATTCACCCCTCCACTTT,CASSLEGSWGTKNSPLHF
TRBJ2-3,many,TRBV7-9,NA,TGTGCCAGCAGCTTCGGCGCAGATACGCAGTATTTT,CASSFGADTQYF
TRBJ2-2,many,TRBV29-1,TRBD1,TGCAGCGTTGAGGGGACAGGAGGCGGGGAGCTGTTTTTT,CSVEGTGGGELFF
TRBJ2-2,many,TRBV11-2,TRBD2,TGTGCCAGCAGTCACGAACTAGCGGGAGGACCCTCGAACACCGGGGAGCTGTTTTTT,CASSHELAGGPSNTGELFF
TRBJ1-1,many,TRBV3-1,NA,TGTGCCAGCAGCCCGGGAAGTCTCGGAGCTTTCTTT,CASSPGSLGAFF
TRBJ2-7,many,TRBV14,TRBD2,TGTGCCAGCAGCCCCGTGGGAGGGGCGTTCTCCTACGAGCAGTACTTC,CASSPVGGAFSYEQYF
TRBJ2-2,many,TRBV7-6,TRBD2,TGTGCCAGCAGCTTAGGGCTAGCGGCCCTTTTGGGCACCGGGGAGCTGTTTTTT,CASSLGLAALLGTGELFF
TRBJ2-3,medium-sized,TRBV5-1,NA,TGCGCCAGCAGCTTGGCGGAAACAGATACGCAGTATTTT,CASSLAETDTQYF
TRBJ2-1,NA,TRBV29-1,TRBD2,TGCAGCGCTCTTAGCGGGGCATACAATGAGCAGTTCTTC,CSALSGAYNEQFF
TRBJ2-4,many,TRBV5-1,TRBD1,TGCGCCAGCAGTACATCCGGGACAGGTTTAGCCAAAAACATTCAGTACTTC,CASSTSGTGLAKNIQYF
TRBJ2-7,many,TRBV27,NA,TGTGCCAGCAGTCTCCTTTGGGAAGGGAGCAGTTCCTACGAGCAGTACTTC,CASSLLWEGSSSYEQYF
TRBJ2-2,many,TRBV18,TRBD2,TGTGCCAGCACCCGACTAGCGCAGAACACCGGGGAGCTGTTTTTT,CASTRLAQNTGELFF
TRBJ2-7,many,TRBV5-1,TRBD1,TGCGCCAGCAGCCCATCCGGGACAGGGGCGACCAACGAGCAGTACTTC,CASSPSGTGATNEQYF
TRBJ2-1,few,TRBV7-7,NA,TGTGCTAGCAGCGCCGGGCCCCAGCCCAGTGAGCAGTTCTTC,CASSAGPQPSEQFF
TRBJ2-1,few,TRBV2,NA,TGTGCCAGCAGGGCCAGGGCTGCCGCTAGCTCCTACAATGAGCAGTTCTTC,CASRARAAASSYNEQFF
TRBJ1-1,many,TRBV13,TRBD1,TGTGCCAGCAGCACTCGGACAGGGGGCTTCACTGAAGCTTTCTTT,CASSTRTGGFTEAFF
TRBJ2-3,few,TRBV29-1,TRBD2,TGCAGCGTGGACCCCCCGGTGCTAGCGGGGGAGAGGAATACGCAGTATTTT,CSVDPPVLAGERNTQYF
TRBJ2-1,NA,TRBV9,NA,TGTGCCAGCGCCGACAGGTACAATGAGCAGTTCTTC,CASADRYNEQFF
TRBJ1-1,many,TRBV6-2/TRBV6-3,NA,TGTGCCAGCAAGTTTGGGGGGGGCACTGAAGCTTTCTTT,CASKFGGGTEAFF
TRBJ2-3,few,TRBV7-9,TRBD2,TGTGCCAGCAGCGCCATGGCGGGAGCTTGGGATACGCAGTATTTT,CASSAMAGAWDTQYF
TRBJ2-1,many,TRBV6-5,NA,TGTGCCAGCAGTTATTCCGGTGGTTTGTGGTTCTTC,CASSYSGGLWFF
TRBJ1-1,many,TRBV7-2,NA,TGTGCCAGCAGCTTAGCGCACGGAGCTGAAGCTTTCTTT,CASSLAHGAEAFF
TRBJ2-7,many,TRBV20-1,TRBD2,TGCAGTGCTAGAGATCCGGGGGGATCAGGCTACGAGCAGTACTTC,CSARDPGGSGYEQYF
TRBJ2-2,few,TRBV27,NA,TGTGCCAGCAGTTTATTAGAGGTTAATAGGGTACCCGGGGAGCTGTTTTTT,CASSLLEVNRVPGELFF
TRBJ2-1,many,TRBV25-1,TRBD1,TGTGCCAGCAGTACCGGGACAGGAGCCTACAATGAGCAGTTCTTC,CASSTGTGAYNEQFF
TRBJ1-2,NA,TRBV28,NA,TGTGCCAGCAGTGGATTAGGGGGGGGCAACTATGGCTGCACCTTC,CASSGLGGGNYGCTF
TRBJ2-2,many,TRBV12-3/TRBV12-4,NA,TGTGCCAGCAGCCCGCCAGGGGAGTGGACCGGGGAGCTGTTTTTT,CASSPPGEWTGELFF
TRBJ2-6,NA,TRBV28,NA,TGTGCCAGCAGTTTAGTGGGTACTGGGGCCAACGTCCTGACTTTC,CASSLVGTGANVLTF
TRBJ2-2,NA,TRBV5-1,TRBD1,TGCGCCAGCAGCCTCCTTAGTGGGACAGGGAACACCGGGGAGCTGTTTTTT,CASSLLSGTGNTGELFF
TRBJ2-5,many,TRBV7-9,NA,TGTGCCAGCAGCCGAGGGCAAGAGACCCAGTACTTC,CASSRGQETQYF
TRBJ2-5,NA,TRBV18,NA,TGTGCCAGCTCACCACCGCCAGTTGAAGAGACCCAGTACTTC,CASSPPPVEETQYF
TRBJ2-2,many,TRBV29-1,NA,TGCAGCGTCTACAGGGTTTTGGGCGGGGAGCTGTTTTTT,CSVYRVLGGELFF
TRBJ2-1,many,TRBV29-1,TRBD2,TGCAGCGGGATCGGGACTAGCGGGAGAAATGAGCAGTTCTTC,CSGIGTSGRNEQFF
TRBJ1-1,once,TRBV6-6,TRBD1,TGTGCCAGCAGCTTCGGGGCCGGGCGACAGGGGGCTGAAGCTTTCTTT,CASSFGAGRQGAEAFF
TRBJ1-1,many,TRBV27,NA,TGTGCCAGCAGTCGTTCCGGGACGGGGGGCACTGAAGCTTTCTTT,CASSRSGTGGTEAFF
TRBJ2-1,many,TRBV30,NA,TGTGCCTGGAACCCAGGGGGGTACAATGAGCAGTTCTTC,CAWNPGGYNEQFF
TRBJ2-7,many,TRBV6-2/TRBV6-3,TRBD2,TGTGCCAGCAGTTACTCCCTCTGGGGACTAGGGTCCTACGAGCAGTACTTC,CASSYSLWGLGSYEQYF